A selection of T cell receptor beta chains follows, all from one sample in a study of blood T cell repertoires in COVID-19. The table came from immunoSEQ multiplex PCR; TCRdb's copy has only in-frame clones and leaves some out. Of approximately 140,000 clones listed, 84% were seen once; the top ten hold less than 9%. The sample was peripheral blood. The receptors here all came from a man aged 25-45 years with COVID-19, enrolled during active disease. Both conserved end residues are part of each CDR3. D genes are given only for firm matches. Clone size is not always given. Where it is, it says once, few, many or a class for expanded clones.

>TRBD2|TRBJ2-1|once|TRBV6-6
TGTGCCAGCAGCCCTGCCGGGACTAGCATTTCTGAGCAGTTCTTC
CASSPAGTSISEQFF
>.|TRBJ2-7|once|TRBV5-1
TGCGCCAGCAGTATCCGGGCGGGAAGCTCCTACGAGCAGTACTTC
CASSIRAGSSYEQYF
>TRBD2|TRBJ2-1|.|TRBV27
TGTGCCAGCAGTTTATTGGTAGCGGGAGCTGAGCAGTTCTTC
CASSLLVAGAEQFF
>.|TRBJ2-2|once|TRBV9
TGTGCCAGCACGCTCGGAGGGGATGGCACCGGGGAGCTGTTTTTT
CASTLGGDGTGELFF
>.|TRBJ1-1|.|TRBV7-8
TGTGCCAGCAGCCCCATGAGGTTTTCGGGCACTGAAGCTTTCTTT
CASSPMRFSGTEAFF
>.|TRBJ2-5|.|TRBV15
TGTGCCACCAGCTTCCGGGGGTGGGTGGGAGAGACCCAGTACTTC
CATSFRGWVGETQYF
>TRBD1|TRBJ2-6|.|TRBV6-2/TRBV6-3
TGTGCCAGCAGTTACTGGGGACAGTCTGGGGCCAACGTCCTGACTTTC
CASSYWGQSGANVLTF
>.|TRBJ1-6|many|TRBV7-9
TGTGCCAGCAGCTTATTCCAGCGCAATTCACCCCTCCACTTT
CASSLFQRNSPLHF
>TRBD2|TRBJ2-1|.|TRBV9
TGTGCCAGCAGCGAGGGACTAGTTGCCTACAATGAGCAGTTCTTC
CASSEGLVAYNEQFF
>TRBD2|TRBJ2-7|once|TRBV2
TGTGCCAGCAGCCCTAGCGGGAGGGCCCTTGAGCAGTACTTC
CASSPSGRALEQYF
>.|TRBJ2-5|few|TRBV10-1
TGCGCCAGCAGCCTTGGACACGAAGAGACCCAGTACTTC
CASSLGHEETQYF
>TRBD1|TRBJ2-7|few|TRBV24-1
TGTGCCACCAGTGATTTTCGACAGGGCCTCTACGAGCAGTACTTC
CATSDFRQGLYEQYF
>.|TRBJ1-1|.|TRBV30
TGTGCCTGGAAGCGACAGATCGGGGAAGCTTTCTTT
CAWKRQIGEAFF
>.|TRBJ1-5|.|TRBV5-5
TGTGCCAGCAGCGCCGGTTATAGCAATCAGCCCCAGCATTTT
CASSAGYSNQPQHF
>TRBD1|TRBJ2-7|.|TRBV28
TGTGCCAGCAGTTTATTCTGGGACAGGGTCAGAGAGCAGTACTTC
CASSLFWDRVREQYF
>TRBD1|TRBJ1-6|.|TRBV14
TGTGCCAGCAGCCAGGACAGGGGGTTCTATAATTCACCCCTCCACTTT
CASSQDRGFYNSPLHF
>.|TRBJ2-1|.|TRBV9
TGTGCCAGCAGCGTAGGCGGGGTCAATGAGCAGTTCTTC
CASSVGGVNEQFF
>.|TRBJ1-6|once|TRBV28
TGTGCCAGCAGGTCCGACAGGCTCTATGTCACCCTCCACTTT
CASRSDRLYVTLHF
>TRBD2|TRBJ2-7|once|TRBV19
TGTGCCAGTAGTAACCGAGGGACTAGCGCTTGGGACGAGCAGTACTTC
CASSNRGTSAWDEQYF
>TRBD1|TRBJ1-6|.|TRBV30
TGTGCCTGGAGTCAAGGAGGGACAGACTATAATTCACCCCTCCACTTT
CAWSQGGTDYNSPLHF
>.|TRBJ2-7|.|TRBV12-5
TGTGCTAGAGACACATCAACCTACGAGCAGTACTTC
CARDTSTYEQYF
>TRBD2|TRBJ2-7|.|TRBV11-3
TGTGCCAGCAGCATCGCTAGCGGGGTGTCCTACGAGCAGTACTTC
CASSIASGVSYEQYF
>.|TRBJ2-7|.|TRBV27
TGTGCCATAAGCCGGGGGACCTCCTACGAGCAGTACTTC
CAISRGTSYEQYF
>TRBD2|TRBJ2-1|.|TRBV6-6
TGTGCCAGCAGTCCCTGGGAGGGCAGCTCCTACAATGAGCAGTTCTTC
CASSPWEGSSYNEQFF
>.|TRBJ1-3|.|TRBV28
TGTGCCAGCAGTCCCCGGGGAACCGTCGCCACCATATATTTT
CASSPRGTVATIYF
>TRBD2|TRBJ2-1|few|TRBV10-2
TGCGCCAGCAGTGACAGACTAGCGGGATATGAGCAGTTCTTC
CASSDRLAGYEQFF
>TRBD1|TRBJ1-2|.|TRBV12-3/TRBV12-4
TGTGCCAGCAGTTTGCAGGGGGATTATGGCTACACCTTC
CASSLQGDYGYTF
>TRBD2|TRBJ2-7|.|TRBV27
TGTGCCAGCAGTTTAGTTCAAGCGGGAGGGAGATACGAGCAGTACTTC
CASSLVQAGGRYEQYF
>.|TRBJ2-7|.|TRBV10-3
TGTGCCATCAGTGAGTCCTCCGGCAGGGGCTACGAGCAGTACTTC
CAISESSGRGYEQYF
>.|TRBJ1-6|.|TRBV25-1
TGTGCCAGCAGTGAATCCAGACAGAGGCAACTCCACTTT
CASSESRQRQLHF
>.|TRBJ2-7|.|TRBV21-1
TGTGCCAGCAGCCATTTAGGACAGGGGCGACTCACCTACGAGCAGTACTTC
CASSHLGQGRLTYEQYF
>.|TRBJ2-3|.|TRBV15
TGTGCCACCAGCGAACTAGCATCGGATACGCAGTATTTT
CATSELASDTQYF
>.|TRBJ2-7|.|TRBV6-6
TGTGCCAGCAGTCGCGGACGGCATGGGACTTCTTCCGAGCAGTACTTC
CASSRGRHGTSSEQYF
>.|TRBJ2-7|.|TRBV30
TGTGCCTGGATGGACAGCTCAGAGCAGTACTTC
CAWMDSSEQYF
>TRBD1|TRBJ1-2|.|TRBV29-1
TGCAGCCTCGGGACAGGCGGCGGCTATGGCTACACCTTC
CSLGTGGGYGYTF
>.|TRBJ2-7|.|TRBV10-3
TGTGCCACGGAAGGGGGTTCCTCCTACGAGCAGTACTTC
CATEGGSSYEQYF
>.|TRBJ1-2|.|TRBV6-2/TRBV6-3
TGTGCCAGCAGCCAGACAGGCCCCGGCGGCTACACCTTC
CASSQTGPGGYTF
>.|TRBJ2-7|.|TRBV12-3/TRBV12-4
TGTGCCAGCAGTCCCGGACAAGGTTACGAGCAGTACTTC
CASSPGQGYEQYF
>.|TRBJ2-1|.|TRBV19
TGTGCCAGTAGGCCCTTGGCAACCAATGAGCAGTTCTTC
CASRPLATNEQFF
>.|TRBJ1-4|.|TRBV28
TGTGCCAGCAGTTTTGGCACGATAAATGAAAAACTGTTTTTT
CASSFGTINEKLFF
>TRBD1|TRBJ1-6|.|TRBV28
TGTGCCAGCAGCCTTAGTCGGACAGGGCTGTCCTATAATTCACCCCTCCACTTT
CASSLSRTGLSYNSPLHF
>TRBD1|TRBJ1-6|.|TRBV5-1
TGCGCCAGCAGCTTGGCGGGACAGGGGCGGTCACCCCTCCACTTT
CASSLAGQGRSPLHF
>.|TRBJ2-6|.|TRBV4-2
TGTGCCAGCAGCCACACAGGAAGCTCTGGGGCCAACGTCCTGACTTTC
CASSHTGSSGANVLTF
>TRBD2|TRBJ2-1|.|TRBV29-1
TGCAGCGTTGTTCCCGGGGCTACTAGCGGGATAGGATTCTTC
CSVVPGATSGIGFF
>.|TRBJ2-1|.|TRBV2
TGTGCCAGCAAGGGAACGGGGAGTGGGAATGAGCAGTTCTTC
CASKGTGSGNEQFF
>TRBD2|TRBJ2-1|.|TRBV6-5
TGTGCCAGCAGCGAGCCGGGACTAGCGGGTTTTGAGCAGTTCTTC
CASSEPGLAGFEQFF
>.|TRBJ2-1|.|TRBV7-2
TGTGCCAGCAGACGGGACATTTACAATGAGCAGTTCTTC
CASRRDIYNEQFF
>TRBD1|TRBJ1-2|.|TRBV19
TGTGCCAGTAGCCCGGGACAGGGGGCCCACTATGGCTACACCTTC
CASSPGQGAHYGYTF
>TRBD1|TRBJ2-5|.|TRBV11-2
TGTGCCAGCAGCCGCACAACAGGGGGGGAGACCCAGTACTTC
CASSRTTGGETQYF
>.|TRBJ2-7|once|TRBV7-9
TGTGCCAGCAGCCGGTTTAGCCGGCAGGGCGGCGAGCAGTACTTC
CASSRFSRQGGEQYF
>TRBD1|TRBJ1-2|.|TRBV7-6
TGTGCCAGCAGCTTACGCCCGGGACAGGGCCGTGCAGGTGGCTACACCTTC
CASSLRPGQGRAGGYTF